Listed here are 6 T cell receptor beta chains from one sample, sequenced in a study of T cell repertoires in cytomegalovirus infection. Each CDR3 protein gets one entry after TCRdb re-called the reads with MiXCR. The table records some 350,000 distinct CDR3 sequences, around 18% of them present only once. The material sequenced was PBMCs. The receptors shown here come from a human donor in good health (CMV status not recorded). Some clones in this sample may be carry-over from other donors' samples.

This clonotype was picked up many times. The chain employs TRBV11-2 and TRBJ2-3; TRBD2 matches at 11 bases. Germline V CDR1 and CDR2: SGHAT, FQNNGV. This CDR3 is 16 amino acids long. The V segment lost 3 bases and the J segment 3 bases; nucleotides outside the gene matches: 5. CDR3 bases: TGTGCCAGCAGCTTCCCGGGACTAGCGGATACAGATACGCAGTATTTT. It is translated as CASSFPGLADTDTQYF.

V usage is TRBV12-3 or TRBV12-4 and J usage is TRBJ2-3, with 7 positions matching TRBD1. The V and J ends lost 1 base and 6 bases, in that order; junction bases with no gene match: 4. The CDR3 consists of 14 residues. The CDR3 reads CASSLEQGSDTQYF. CDR3 coding DNA: TGTGCCAGCAGTTTAGAACAGGGGTCCGATACGCAGTATTTT.

This clonotype was seen more than once but under ten times. The chain employs TRBV5-1 and TRBJ2-7; 9 bases line up with TRBD1. The germline gives CDR1 SGHRS, CDR2 YFSETQ. The CDR3 has 14 amino acids. V was clipped by 4 bases and J by 4 bases; unmatched bases: 6. The CDR3 region has the DNA TGCGCCAGCAGCCGGGGACAGGGTAATTACGAGCAGTACTTC. Its protein product is CASSRGQGNYEQYF. The whole variable domain, filled in from reference TRBV5-1 and TRBJ2-7, reads KAGVTQTPRYLIKTRGQQVTLSCSPISGHRSVSWYQQTPGQGLQFLFEYFSETQRNKGNFPGRFSGRQFSNSRSEMNVSTLELGDSALYLCASSRGQGNYEQYFGPGTRLTVT.

This clonotype was observed at least ten times. The rearrangement uses TRBV7-2 and TRBJ1-1; 7 nucleotides align to TRBD1. V was pared by 5 bases and J by 8 bases, with 8 bases of the junction left unmatched. CDR3 length: 13 amino acids. The germline V gene has CDR1 SGHTA and CDR2 FQGNSA. The CDR3 DNA sequence: TGTGCCAGCAGCGTCCGACAGGGAGGGGAAGCTTTCTTT. It codes for CASSVRQGGEAFF.

This clonotype has at least ten counts. The chain combines TRBV10-3 with TRBJ1-5, with D hard to call. Germline V gene data show CDR1 as ENHRY and CDR2 as SYGVKD. This CDR3 has 15 residues. V gave up 0 bases and J gave up 5 bases, with 11 bases separating them. The CDR3 coding sequence is TGTGCCATCAGTGAGTCGTTAGGATGGGATCAGCCCCAGCATTTT. Translating gives CAISESLGWDQPQHF.

This clonotype was detected a few times. This sequence joins TRBV23-1 and TRBJ2-3, with TRBD1 identical over 10 bases. TRBV23-1 is an open reading frame whose function is uncertain. V gave up 8 bases and J gave up 0 bases; unmatched junction bases: 17. The CDR3 spans 19 residues. CDR3 protein: CASSSYGTGARHSTDTQYF. CDR3 coding DNA: TGCGCCAGCTCCTCCTACGGGACAGGGGCCCGACATAGCACAGATACGCAGTATTTT.